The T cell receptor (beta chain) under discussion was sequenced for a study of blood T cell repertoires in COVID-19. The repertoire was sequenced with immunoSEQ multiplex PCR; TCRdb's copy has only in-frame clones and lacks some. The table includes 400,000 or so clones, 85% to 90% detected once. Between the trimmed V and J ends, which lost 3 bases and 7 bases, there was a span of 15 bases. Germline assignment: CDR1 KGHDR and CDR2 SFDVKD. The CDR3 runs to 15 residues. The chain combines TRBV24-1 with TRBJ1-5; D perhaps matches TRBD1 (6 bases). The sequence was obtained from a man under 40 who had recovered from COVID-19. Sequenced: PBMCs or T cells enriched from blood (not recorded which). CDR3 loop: CATSDRDTPGQPQHF. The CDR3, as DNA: TGTGCCACCAGTGATCGGGACACCCCAGGACAGCCCCAGCATTTT.